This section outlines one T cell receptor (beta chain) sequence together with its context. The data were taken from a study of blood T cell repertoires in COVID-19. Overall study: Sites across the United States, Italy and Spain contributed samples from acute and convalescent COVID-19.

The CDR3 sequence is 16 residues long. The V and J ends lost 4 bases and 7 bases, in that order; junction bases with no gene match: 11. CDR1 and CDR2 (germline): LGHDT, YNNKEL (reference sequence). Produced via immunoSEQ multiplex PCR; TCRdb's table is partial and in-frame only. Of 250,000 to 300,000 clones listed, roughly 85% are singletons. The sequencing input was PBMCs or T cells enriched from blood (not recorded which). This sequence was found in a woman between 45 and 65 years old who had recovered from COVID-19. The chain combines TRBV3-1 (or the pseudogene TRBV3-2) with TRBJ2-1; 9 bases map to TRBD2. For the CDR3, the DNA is TGTGCCAGCAGCCGGATTAGCGGGAGAAAAGGGAATGAGCAGTTCTTC. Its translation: CASSRISGRKGNEQFF.